Below, 12 T cell receptor beta chains from the same sample are listed, as sequenced in a study of T cell repertoires in cytomegalovirus infection. TCRdb redid the calling of the reads with MiXCR, one entry per CDR3 protein. This sample has roughly 860,000 distinct CDR3 sequences; around a third occur once, and the top ten carry approximately 13%. These receptors lack a known antigen. This sample comprised cultured CD8+ T cells from PBMCs, obtained from culture after CMV antigen stimulation. The receptor source for this set is a human donor in good health (CMV status not recorded). Some clones in this sample may be carry-over from other donors' samples.

This clonotype was detected only a few times. V and J are TRBV7-9 and TRBJ1-5; D call uncertain. Germline assignment: CDR1 SEHNR and CDR2 FQNEAQ (reference sequence). Between the trimmed V and J ends, which lost 0 bases and 6 bases, there was a span of 15 bases. This CDR3 comprises 16 residues. CDR3 bases: TGTGCCAGCAGCTTAGCGGCGACGGAGGGTACTCAGCCCCAGCATTTT. Translating gives CASSLAATEGTQPQHF. Variable domain in full (rest from reference TRBV7-9 and TRBJ1-5): DTGVSQNPRHKITKRGQNVTFRCDPISEHNRLYWYRQTLGQGPEFLTYFQNEAQLEKSRLLSDRFSAERPKGSFSTLEIQRTEQGDSAMYLCASSLAATEGTQPQHFGDGTRLSIL.

J is TRBJ2-7 and V is TRBV6-6; D may correspond to TRBD1 or TRBD2 (5 bases each). The CDR3 extends over 15 amino acids. Germline V lookup: CDR1 MNHNY, CDR2 SVGAGI (reference sequence). V was trimmed by 5 bases and J by 10 bases, leaving 24 bases between them. The DNA for the CDR3 is TGTGCCAGCAGTACCCGGGACCCCAGGGATCCTGGACAGTACTTC. Translating it yields CASSTRDPRDPGQYF.

The genes are TRBV11-2 and TRBJ2-7; 10 bases align to TRBD1. Trimming took 4 bases from V and 1 from J; bases not matched to a gene: 7. This CDR3 has 16 residues. Germline V gives CDR1 SGHAT, CDR2 FQNNGV. The CDR3 sequence is CASSYRQGAASYEQYF. CDR3 bases: TGTGCCAGCAGCTACAGACAGGGGGCAGCGTCCTACGAGCAGTACTTC.

J is TRBJ1-1 and V is TRBV2; D possibly corresponds to TRBD1 (5 bases). Between the trimmed V and J ends, which lost 10 bases and 1 base, there was a span of 10 bases. CDR3 size: 12 residues. CDR1 and CDR2 from the germline V gene are SNHLY and FYNNEI. CDR3 in DNA: TGTGCCATGCAGGGTTGGAACACTGAAGCTTTCTTT. Encoded protein: CAMQGWNTEAFF.

The rearrangement joins TRBV6-1 to TRBJ2-2, with TRBD1 matching over 9 bases. This CDR3 region has 17 residues. Trimming removed 7 bases from V and 4 bases from J; junction bases left unmatched: 13. Germline CDR1 and CDR2: MNHNS and SASEGT. The CDR3 DNA sequence: TGTGCCAGCACCTTTGAACAGGGGGCTGTAAGCACCGGGGAGCTGTTTTTT. It codes for CASTFEQGAVSTGELFF.

The sample holds a few counts of this clonotype. The V gene is TRBV5-4, the J gene TRBJ2-3; D tentatively reads TRBD1 or TRBD2 (6 bases each). Germline values: CDR1 SGHNT, CDR2 YYREEE (reference sequence). The CDR3 has 17 amino acids. Trimming pared 0 bases from V and 3 bases from J, leaving 17 bases between. The CDR3 nucleotides read TGTGCCAGCAGCTTGGGATTAGGGGGGATGCTGACAGATACGCAGTATTTT. Protein sequence: CASSLGLGGMLTDTQYF.

This clonotype was seen repeatedly, ten times or more. The rearrangement uses TRBV6-1 and TRBJ2-1, with 10 bases aligning to TRBD2. V shed 6 bases, J shed 4 bases, and the junction held 12 bases outside the gene matches. The CDR3 runs to 17 residues. The germline gives CDR1 MNHNS, CDR2 SASEGT. The CDR3, as DNA: TGTGCCAGCAGACACACCCCCGGGACTAGCGCTTACAATGAGCAGTTCTTC. It codes for CASRHTPGTSAYNEQFF.

This clonotype has just a few counts. One end of the junction fails to match germline, which may point to a read error. The V call is TRBV7-1, the J call TRBJ1-1; D remains unclear. TRBV7-1 falls under the ORF class, with uncertain function. The CDR3 totals 11 residues. The CDR3 bases are TGTGCCAGCAGCCCTGCCCCCGGCCGCCTTTTT. This sequence encodes CASSPAPGRLF.

This clonotype has ten or more counts. The chain couples TRBV20-1 to TRBJ1-2; no clear D. Trimming cost V 3 bases and J 8 bases, with 13 bases left between them. The CDR3 totals 12 residues. CDR1 DFQATT and CDR2 SNEGSKA come from the germline V gene (reference sequence). CDR3 coding DNA: TGCAGTGCTAGTGGAGATCAAGCGGGCTACACCTTC. Amino acid sequence: CSASGDQAGYTF.

The V and J genes are TRBV4-1 and TRBJ1-1; no firm D call. Per the germline V gene, CDR1 is MGHRA and CDR2 is YSYEKL. V lost 4 bases and J lost 0, with 9 bases in between. The CDR3 is 14 amino acids. The CDR3 sequence is CASSLWVVNTEAFF. The CDR3 nucleotides are TGCGCCAGCAGCCTATGGGTGGTGAACACTGAAGCTTTCTTT.

This rearrangement joins TRBV27 to TRBJ1-5, with 8 nucleotides matching TRBD1. The CDR3 covers 14 residues. Per the germline V gene, CDR1 is MNHEY and CDR2 is SMNVEV (reference sequence). Germline trimming cut 4 bases from V and 11 bases from J; bases unmatched to any gene: 10. In nucleotides, the CDR3 is TGTGCCAGCAGTTCGGGACAGGTCACCGGGGCCCAGCATTTT. This translates into CASSSGQVTGAQHF.

This chain connects TRBV2 to TRBJ2-5; D not resolved. In germline, CDR1 is SNHLY, CDR2 FYNNEI. The V gene lost 1 base and the J gene lost 1 base, with 16 bases spanning the gap. The CDR3 spans 17 residues. CDR3 in DNA: TGTGCCAGCAGTGAAGTGGGCGTTGGGGTAGGCCAAGAGACCCAGTACTTC. Translation gives CASSEVGVGVGQETQYF.